Each of the 18 T cell receptor beta chains below was sequenced from the same sample in a study of T-cell memory formation after mild COVID-19. TCRdb recomputed calls from the 5' RACE reads with MiXCR, one row per CDR3 protein. The table records some 200,000 distinct CDR3 sequences, about 9.2% of them present only once. Material: PBMCs or a T cell subset sorted from them (not recorded which). The receptors were gathered from a man aged 18 to 29 who had mild COVID-19 (a few samples of this study predate the infection). Cell type and time point are not known.

The chain recombines TRBV6-2 or TRBV6-3 with TRBJ1-1, with a weak D call TRBD1 (6 bases). V was shortened by 0 bases and J by 5 bases, with 10 bases between the two germline ends. The CDR3 runs 14 residues. CDR1 is MNHEY, CDR2 SVGEGT, per germline. The CDR3 bases are TGTGCCAGCAGTTACTCGGGGGGGCGGACTGAAGCTTTCTTT. It specifies CASSYSGGRTEAFF.

The rearrangement uses TRBV4-1 and TRBJ2-3; the D call may be TRBD1 or TRBD2 (5 bases each). Looked up from germline, CDR1 is MGHRA and CDR2 is YSYEKL. Trimming took 0 bases from V and 0 from J, leaving 16 bases between them. CDR3 size: 18 residues. CDR3 sequence: CASSQDHTARGSTDTQYF. CDR3 nucleotides: TGCGCCAGCAGCCAAGACCACACAGCGAGGGGAAGCACAGATACGCAGTATTTT.

The chain combines TRBV4-3 with TRBJ2-3; no clear D. V was shortened by 6 bases and J by 1 base, with 8 bases between the two germline ends. This CDR3 spans 13 amino acids. Germline V gives CDR1 LGHNA, CDR2 YSLEER. CDR3 in amino acids: CASRGIGTDTQYF. In DNA, the CDR3 is TGCGCCAGCAGGGGGATAGGCACAGATACGCAGTATTTT.

This clonotype has ten or more counts. This chain links TRBV7-3 with TRBJ2-4; a possible D gene is TRBD2 (6 bases). The CDR3 is made up of 18 amino acids. Between the trimmed V and J ends, which lost 2 bases and 1 base, there was a span of 18 bases. Germline values: CDR1 SGHTA, CDR2 FQGTGA. The CDR3 DNA reads TGTGCCAGCAGCTTACCCACTAGGGGCGGGACTGCCAAAAACATTCAGTACTTC. This translates into CASSLPTRGGTAKNIQYF.

V usage is TRBV18 and J usage is TRBJ2-5; D is ambiguous. Between the trimmed V and J ends, which lost 3 bases and 5 bases, there was a span of 10 bases. This CDR3 has 13 amino acids. CDR1 KGHSH and CDR2 LQKENI come from the germline V gene. The CDR3: CASSPFSMETQYF. DNA of the CDR3: TGTGCCAGCTCACCGTTTTCTATGGAGACCCAGTACTTC.

This clonotype has only a few counts. This chain connects TRBV9 to TRBJ2-1; 7 bases align to TRBD2. The CDR3 contains 17 residues. Trimming cost V 0 bases and J 3 bases; bases outside gene matches: 9. From germline, CDR1 is SGDLS and CDR2 YYNGEE. The CDR3 DNA follows: TGTGCCAGCAGCGTAGCGGGGTTTGGCGGGGGCTACAATGAGCAGTTCTTC. Translated: CASSVAGFGGGYNEQFF.

This clonotype was detected a few times. This sequence joins TRBV7-2 and TRBJ1-1; D unclear. This CDR3 spans 13 amino acids. Trimming removed 4 bases at V and 3 bases at J, with 9 bases between. CDR1 is SGHTA, CDR2 FQGNSA, per germline. CDR3 nucleotides: TGTGCCAGCAGCTCTAGGGTTGACACTGAAGCTTTCTTT. Protein product: CASSSRVDTEAFF.

This clonotype was found many times. The CDR3 DNA sequence: TGCGCCAGCAGCAACTGGGCCCCGAGAGAGACCCAGTACTTC. Its translation: CASSNWAPRETQYF. The chain carries TRBV5-1 and TRBJ2-5; no firm D call. V was clipped by 4 bases and J by 4 bases, with 14 bases between them. This CDR3 spans 14 amino acids. Germline V lookup: CDR1 SGHRS, CDR2 YFSETQ.

The V and J genes are TRBV6-5 and TRBJ2-3; D unresolved. CDR3 length: 14 residues. In germline, CDR1 is MNHEY, CDR2 SVGAGI. The ends were cut back, 6 bases at V and 4 bases at J, with 14 bases in the middle. The CDR3 DNA is TGTGCCAGCAGCCCGCTCAATAGGGCAGATACGCAGTATTTT. Translated: CASSPLNRADTQYF.

This clonotype was picked up a small number of times. The rearrangement uses TRBV6-6 and TRBJ1-1; 9 nucleotides align to TRBD1. Germline CDR1 is MNHNY and CDR2 is SVGAGI (reference sequence). The CDR3 loop spans 16 amino acids. After removal of 6 bases from V and 6 bases from J, the junction contained 14 bases not matched to a gene. The CDR3 reads CASSRDRDQGASEAFF. CDR3 DNA: TGTGCCAGCAGCCGGGACAGGGACCAAGGGGCCTCTGAAGCTTTCTTT.

This clonotype was picked up many times. The chain links TRBV7-2 to TRBJ2-4; TRBD2 is a possible D gene (7 bases). Germline V CDR1 and CDR2: SGHTA, FQGNSA. Trimming shortened V by 5 bases and J by 11 bases, and 19 bases separated the two germline ends. The CDR3 loop spans 14 amino acids. CDR3 bases: TGTGCCAGCAGCACCCAGGGGCAAGGGGGGGTTCAGTACTTC. It yields the protein CASSTQGQGGVQYF.

This clonotype was recorded a few times. The chain has TRBV7-2 and TRBJ1-2; TRBD1 aligns across 9 bases. Germline CDR1 reads SGHTA; CDR2 reads FQGNSA. V shed 4 bases, J shed 6 bases, and the junction held 0 bases outside the gene matches. There are 12 residues in the CDR3. CDR3 residues: CASSWDRDGYTF. The CDR3 region has the DNA TGTGCCAGCAGCTGGGACAGGGATGGCTACACCTTC.

Many counts were recorded for this clonotype. The chain combines TRBV6-2 or TRBV6-3 with TRBJ1-1; D is ambiguous. CDR1 MNHEY and CDR2 SVGEGT come from the germline V gene. CDR3 length equals 11 residues. Trimming took off 0 bases at V and 11 bases at J, with 7 bases between the two ends. The CDR3 DNA reads as TGTGCCAGCAGTTACTCCGATCGGGCTTTCTTT. Translation: CASSYSDRAFF.

V is TRBV6-4 and J is TRBJ2-7; 10 nucleotides agree with TRBD1. This CDR3 region has 15 residues. Germline V lookup: CDR1 MRHNA, CDR2 SNTAGT. The V gene end was trimmed by 7 bases and the J gene end by 3 bases; junction bases not matched to a gene: 9. This CDR3 reads CASNERQGAHYEQYV. CDR3 in DNA: TGTGCCAGCAACGAGAGACAGGGGGCCCACTACGAGCAGTACGTC.

J is TRBJ2-7 and V is TRBV5-1, with D possibly TRBD1 on 8 matching bases. The germline V gene encodes CDR1 SGHRS and CDR2 YFSETQ. V was cut by 6 bases and J by 4 bases, with 20 bases left in between. The CDR3 has 15 residues. The CDR3: CASTSLTGGLYEQYF. The CDR3 region has the DNA TGCGCCAGCACCTCCCTAACAGGGGGACTATACGAGCAGTACTTC.

This clonotype was picked up a small number of times. The chain joins TRBV9 to TRBJ2-1; no clear D. Trimming took off 2 bases at V and 0 bases at J, with 9 bases between the two ends. Looked up from germline, CDR1 is SGDLS and CDR2 is YYNGEE. CDR3 length: 15 residues. The CDR3 DNA reads as TGTGCCAGCAGCGTGGCGAGAACCTCCTACAATGAGCAGTTCTTC. Protein product: CASSVARTSYNEQFF.

This chain links TRBV5-4 with TRBJ2-2; D is ambiguous. This CDR3 is 14 amino acids long. V was clipped by 0 bases and J by 7 bases, with 10 bases between them. The V gene's germline CDR1 is SGHNT and CDR2 YYREEE (reference sequence). CDR3 sequence (DNA): TGTGCCAGCAGCTTGGGGTCCTCAGGCGGGGAGCTGTTTTTT. This gives the protein CASSLGSSGGELFF.

V usage is TRBV7-8 and J usage is TRBJ1-3, with 11 bases that match TRBD1. The CDR3 covers 16 residues. Germline assignment: CDR1 SGHVS and CDR2 FQNEAQ. V lost 6 bases to trimming and J lost 2 bases; unmatched junction nucleotides: 6. The CDR3 nucleotides read TGTGCCAGCAGACCCGGGACAGGGGGTGCTGGAAACACCATATATTTT. Translated: CASRPGTGGAGNTIYF.